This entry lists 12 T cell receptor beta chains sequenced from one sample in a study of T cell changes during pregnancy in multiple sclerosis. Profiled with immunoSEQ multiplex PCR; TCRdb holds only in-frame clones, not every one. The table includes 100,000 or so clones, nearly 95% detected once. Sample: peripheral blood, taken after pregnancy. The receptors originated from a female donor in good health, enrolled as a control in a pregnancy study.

This chain's CDR3 is CASSQGPGRNQPQHF. The CDR3 nucleotides are TGCGCCAGCAGCCAGGGTCCCGGACGAAATCAGCCCCAGCATTTT. The chain carries TRBV5-1 and TRBJ1-5, with D tentatively TRBD1 (5 bases). This CDR3 is built from 15 residues. Looked up from germline, CDR1 is SGHRS and CDR2 is YFSETQ. The V gene lost 4 bases and the J gene lost 4 bases, with 15 bases spanning the gap. Using reference TRBV5-1 and TRBJ1-5 for the parts outside the CDR3, the full variable domain is KAGVTQTPRYLIKTRGQQVTLSCSPISGHRSVSWYQQTPGQGLQFLFEYFSETQRNKGNFPGRFSGRQFSNSRSEMNVSTLELGDSALYLCASSQGPGRNQPQHFGDGTRLSIL.

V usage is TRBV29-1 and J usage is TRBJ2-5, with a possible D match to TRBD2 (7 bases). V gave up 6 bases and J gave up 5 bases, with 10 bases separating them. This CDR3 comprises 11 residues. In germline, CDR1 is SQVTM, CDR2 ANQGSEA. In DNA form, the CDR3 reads TGCAGCGTAAAGGGGGGGGAGACCCAGTACTTC. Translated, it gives CSVKGGETQYF.

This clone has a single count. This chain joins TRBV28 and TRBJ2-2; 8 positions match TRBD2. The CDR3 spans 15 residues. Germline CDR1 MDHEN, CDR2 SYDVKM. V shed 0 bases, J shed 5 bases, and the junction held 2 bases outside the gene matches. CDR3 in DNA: TGTGCCAGCAGTTTATGGAGCGGGAGAACCGGGGAGCTGTTTTTT. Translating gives CASSLWSGRTGELFF.

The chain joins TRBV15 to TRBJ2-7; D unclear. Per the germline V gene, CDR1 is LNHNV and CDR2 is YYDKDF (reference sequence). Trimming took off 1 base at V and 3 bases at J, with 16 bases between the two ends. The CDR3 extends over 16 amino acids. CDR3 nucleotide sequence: TGTGCCACCAGCAGAGGTGCCGAGGTTCTAAACTACGAGCAGTACTTC. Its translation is CATSRGAEVLNYEQYF.

Written as DNA, the CDR3 is TGCGCCAGTAGGGAGCCCAACACTGAAGCTTTCTTT. Translated, it gives CASREPNTEAFF. The chain carries TRBV5-1 and TRBJ1-1; D gene uncertain. The CDR3 consists of 12 residues. Germline values: CDR1 SGHRS, CDR2 YFSETQ. V was pared by 8 bases and J by 2 bases, with 10 bases between.

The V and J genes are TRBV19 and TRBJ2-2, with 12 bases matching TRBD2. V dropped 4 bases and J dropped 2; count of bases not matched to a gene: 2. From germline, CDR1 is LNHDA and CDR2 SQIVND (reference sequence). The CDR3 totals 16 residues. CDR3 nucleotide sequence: TGTGCCAGTAGTACGACTAGCGGGAGAAACACCGGGGAGCTGTTTTTT. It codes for CASSTTSGRNTGELFF.

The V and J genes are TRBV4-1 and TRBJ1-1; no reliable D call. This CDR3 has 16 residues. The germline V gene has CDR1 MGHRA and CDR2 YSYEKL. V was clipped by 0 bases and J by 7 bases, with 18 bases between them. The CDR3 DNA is TGCGCCAGCAGCCAAGAACGGCGGGCAAATGGGGTTGAAGCTTTCTTT. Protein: CASSQERRANGVEAFF.

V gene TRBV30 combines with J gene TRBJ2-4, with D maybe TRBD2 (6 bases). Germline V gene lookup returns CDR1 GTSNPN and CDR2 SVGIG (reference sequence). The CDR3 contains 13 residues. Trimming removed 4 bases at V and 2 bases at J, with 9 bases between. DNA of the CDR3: TGTGCCTGGAAAGGGACTTCCAAAAACATTCAGTACTTC. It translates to CAWKGTSKNIQYF.

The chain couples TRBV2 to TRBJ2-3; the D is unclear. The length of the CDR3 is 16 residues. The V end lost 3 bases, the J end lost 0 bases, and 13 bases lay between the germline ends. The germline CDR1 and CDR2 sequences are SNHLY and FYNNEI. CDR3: CASSDSHARSTDTQYF. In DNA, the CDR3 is TGTGCCAGCAGTGATAGCCACGCGAGGAGCACAGATACGCAGTATTTT.

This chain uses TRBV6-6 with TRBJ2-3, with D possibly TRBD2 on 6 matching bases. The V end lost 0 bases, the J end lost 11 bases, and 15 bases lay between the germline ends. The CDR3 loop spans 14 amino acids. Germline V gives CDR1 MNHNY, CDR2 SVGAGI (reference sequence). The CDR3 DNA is TGTGCCAGCAGTTACTCGGAGGGGCCTCAGCTGCAGTATTTT. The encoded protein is CASSYSEGPQLQYF.

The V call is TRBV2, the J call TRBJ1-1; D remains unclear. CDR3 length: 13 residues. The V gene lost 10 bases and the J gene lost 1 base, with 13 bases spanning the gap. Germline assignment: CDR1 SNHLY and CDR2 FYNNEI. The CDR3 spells CATRTGENTEAFF. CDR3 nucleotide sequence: TGTGCCACCCGAACGGGAGAGAACACTGAAGCTTTCTTT.

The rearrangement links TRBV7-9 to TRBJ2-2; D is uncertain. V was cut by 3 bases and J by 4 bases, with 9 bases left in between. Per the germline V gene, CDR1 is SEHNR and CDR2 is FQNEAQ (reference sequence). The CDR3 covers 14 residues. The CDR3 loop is CASSFWPGTGELFF. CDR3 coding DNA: TGTGCCAGCAGCTTCTGGCCGGGCACCGGGGAGCTGTTTTTT.